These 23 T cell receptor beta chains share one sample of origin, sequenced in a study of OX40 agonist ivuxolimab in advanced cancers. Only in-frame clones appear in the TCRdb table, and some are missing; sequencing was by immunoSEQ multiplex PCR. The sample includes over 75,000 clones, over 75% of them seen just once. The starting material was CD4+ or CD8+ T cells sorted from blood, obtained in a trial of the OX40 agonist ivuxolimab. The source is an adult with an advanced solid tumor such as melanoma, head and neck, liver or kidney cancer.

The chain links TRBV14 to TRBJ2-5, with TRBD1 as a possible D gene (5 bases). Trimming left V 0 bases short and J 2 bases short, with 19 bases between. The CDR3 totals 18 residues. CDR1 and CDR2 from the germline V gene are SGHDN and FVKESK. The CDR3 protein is CASSQDQVVAGPQETQYF. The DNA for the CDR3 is TGTGCCAGCAGCCAAGATCAGGTCGTGGCAGGGCCACAAGAGACCCAGTACTTC. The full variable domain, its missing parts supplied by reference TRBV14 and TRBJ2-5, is EAGVTQFPSHSVIEKGQTVTLRCDPISGHDNLYWYRRVMGKEIKFLLHFVKESKQDESGMPNNRFLAERTGGTYSTLKVQPAELEDSGVYFCASSQDQVVAGPQETQYFGPGTRLLVL.

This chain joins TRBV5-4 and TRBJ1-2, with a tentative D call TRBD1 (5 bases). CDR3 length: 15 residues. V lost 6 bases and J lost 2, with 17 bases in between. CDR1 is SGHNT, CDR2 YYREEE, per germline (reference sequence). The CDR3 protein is CASTLTVHGNYGYTF. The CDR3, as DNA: TGTGCCAGCACCCTGACAGTTCATGGGAACTATGGCTACACCTTC.

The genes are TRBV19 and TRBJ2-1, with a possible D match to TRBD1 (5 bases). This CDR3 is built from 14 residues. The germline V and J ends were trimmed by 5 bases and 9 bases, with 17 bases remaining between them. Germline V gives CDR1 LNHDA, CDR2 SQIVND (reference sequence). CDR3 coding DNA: TGTGCCAGTAGTTACGGCCAGGGAAGTGGTGAGCAGTTCTTC. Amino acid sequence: CASSYGQGSGEQFF.

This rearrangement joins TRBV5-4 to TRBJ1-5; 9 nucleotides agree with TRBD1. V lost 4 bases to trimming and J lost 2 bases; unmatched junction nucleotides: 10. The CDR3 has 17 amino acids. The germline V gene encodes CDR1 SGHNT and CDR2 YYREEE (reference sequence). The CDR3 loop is CASSPDRGDYGNQPQHF. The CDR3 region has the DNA TGTGCCAGCAGCCCGGACAGGGGAGATTACGGCAATCAGCCCCAGCATTTT.

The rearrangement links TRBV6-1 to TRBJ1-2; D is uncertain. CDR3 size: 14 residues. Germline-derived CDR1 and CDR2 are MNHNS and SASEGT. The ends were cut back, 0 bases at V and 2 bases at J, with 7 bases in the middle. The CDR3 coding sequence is TGTGCCAGCAGTGAAGCTGCGGGGAACTATGGCTACACCTTC. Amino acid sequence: CASSEAAGNYGYTF.

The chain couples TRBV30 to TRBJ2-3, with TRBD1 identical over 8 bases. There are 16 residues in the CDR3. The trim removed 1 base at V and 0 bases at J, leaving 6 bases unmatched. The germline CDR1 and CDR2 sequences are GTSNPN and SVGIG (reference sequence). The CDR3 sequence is CAWSDWTGSSTDTQYF. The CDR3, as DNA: TGTGCCTGGAGTGATTGGACAGGGTCAAGCACAGATACGCAGTATTTT.

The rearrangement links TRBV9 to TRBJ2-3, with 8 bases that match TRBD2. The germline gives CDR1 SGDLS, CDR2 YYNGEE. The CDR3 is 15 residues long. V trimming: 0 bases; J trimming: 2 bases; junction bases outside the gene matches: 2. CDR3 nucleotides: TGTGCCAGCAGCGTAGCGGGAGGGGTCACAGATACGCAGTATTTT. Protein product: CASSVAGGVTDTQYF.

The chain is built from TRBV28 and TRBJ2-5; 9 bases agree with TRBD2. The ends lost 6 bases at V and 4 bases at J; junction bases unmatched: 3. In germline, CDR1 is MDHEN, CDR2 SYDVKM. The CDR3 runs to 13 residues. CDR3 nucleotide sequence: TGTGCCAGCAGCCCGACTAGCGGAGAGACCCAGTACTTC. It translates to CASSPTSGETQYF.

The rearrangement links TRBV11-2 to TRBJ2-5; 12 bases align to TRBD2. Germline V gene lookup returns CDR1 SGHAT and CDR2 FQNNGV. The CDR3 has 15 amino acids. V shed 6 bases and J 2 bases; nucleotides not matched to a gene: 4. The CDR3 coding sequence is TGTGCCAGCAGACTAGCGGGAGGCGAACAAGAGACCCAGTACTTC. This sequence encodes CASRLAGGEQETQYF.

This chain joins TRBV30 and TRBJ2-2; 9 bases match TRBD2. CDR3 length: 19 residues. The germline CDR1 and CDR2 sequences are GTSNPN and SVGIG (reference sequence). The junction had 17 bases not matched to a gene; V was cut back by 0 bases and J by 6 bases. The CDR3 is CAWSVPSGRILMAAGELFF. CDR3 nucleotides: TGTGCCTGGAGTGTACCCAGCGGGAGGATCCTAATGGCCGCCGGGGAGCTGTTTTTT. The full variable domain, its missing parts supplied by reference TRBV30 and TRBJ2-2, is SQTIHQWPATLVQPVGSPLSLECTVEGTSNPNLYWYRQAAGRGLQLLFYSVGIGQISSEVPQNLSASRPQDRQFILSSKKLLLSDSGFYLCAWSVPSGRILMAAGELFFGEGSRLTVL.

CDR3 sequence reads: CASSFRRTNNEQFF. As DNA, the CDR3 is TGTGCCAGCAGTTTTCGACGGACTAACAATGAGCAGTTCTTC. The chain employs TRBV27 and TRBJ2-1; the D gene is possibly TRBD2 (6 bases). Trimming took 3 bases from V and 5 from J, leaving 11 bases between them. CDR1 MNHEY and CDR2 SMNVEV come from the germline V gene (reference sequence). The CDR3 runs 14 residues.

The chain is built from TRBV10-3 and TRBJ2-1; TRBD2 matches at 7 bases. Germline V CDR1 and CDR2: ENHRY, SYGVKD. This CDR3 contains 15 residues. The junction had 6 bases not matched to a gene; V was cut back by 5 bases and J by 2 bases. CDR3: CAISTTSEPYNEQFF. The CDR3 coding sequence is TGTGCCATCAGTACCACTAGCGAACCCTACAATGAGCAGTTCTTC.

The CDR3 sequence: CASRTQGSNYGYTF. In DNA form, the CDR3 reads TGTGCCAGCAGAACACAGGGCTCGAACTATGGCTACACCTTC. This rearrangement joins TRBV5-5 to TRBJ1-2; possible D gene TRBD1, 6 bases. The CDR3 loop spans 14 amino acids. Trimming pared 5 bases from V and 2 bases from J, leaving 13 bases between. Germline CDR1 reads SGHKS; CDR2 reads YYEKEE (reference sequence). Combining the CDR3 with reference TRBV5-5 and TRBJ1-2 gives the whole variable domain DAGVTQSPTHLIKTRGQQVTLRCSPISGHKSVSWYQQVLGQGPQFIFQYYEKEERGRGNFPDRFSARQFPNYSSELNVNALLLGDSALYLCASRTQGSNYGYTFGSGTRLTVV.

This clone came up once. CDR3 in DNA: TGCGCCAGCAGCTTGGTAAGGACAGGGGGGTACGAGCAGTACTTC. Residues: CASSLVRTGGYEQYF. This rearrangement joins TRBV5-1 to TRBJ2-7, with 10 bases fitting TRBD1. With V trimmed by 0 bases and J by 4 bases, 4 bases remained unmatched. Germline lookup yields CDR1 SGHRS and CDR2 YFSETQ. The CDR3 contains 15 residues.

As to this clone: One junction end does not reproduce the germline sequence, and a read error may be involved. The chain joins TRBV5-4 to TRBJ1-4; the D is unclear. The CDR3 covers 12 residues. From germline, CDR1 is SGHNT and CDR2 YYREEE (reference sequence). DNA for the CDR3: TGCGCCAGCAGCCAAGTAAGAGGAAAACTGTTTTTT. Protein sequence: CASSQVRGKLFF.

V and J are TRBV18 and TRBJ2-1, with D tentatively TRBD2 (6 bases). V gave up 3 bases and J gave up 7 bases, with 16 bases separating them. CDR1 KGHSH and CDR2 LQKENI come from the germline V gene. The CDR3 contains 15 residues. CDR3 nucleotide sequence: TGTGCCAGCTCACCCCCCCGAGCGGGTCGTAATGAGCAGTTCTTC. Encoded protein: CASSPPRAGRNEQFF.

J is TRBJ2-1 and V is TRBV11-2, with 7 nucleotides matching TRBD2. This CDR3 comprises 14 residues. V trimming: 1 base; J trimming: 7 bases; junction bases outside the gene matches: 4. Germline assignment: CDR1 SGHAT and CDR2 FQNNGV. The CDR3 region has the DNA TGTGCCAGCAGCTTAGCGGGGACTACAAATGAGCAGTTCTTC. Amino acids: CASSLAGTTNEQFF.

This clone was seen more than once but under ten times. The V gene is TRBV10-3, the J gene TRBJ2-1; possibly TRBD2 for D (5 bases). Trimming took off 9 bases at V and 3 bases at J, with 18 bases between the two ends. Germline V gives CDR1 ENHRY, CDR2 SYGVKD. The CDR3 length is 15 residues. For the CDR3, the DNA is TGTGCCATTGCGACCGGGAAACGGGACTACAATGAGCAGTTCTTC. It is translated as CAIATGKRDYNEQFF.

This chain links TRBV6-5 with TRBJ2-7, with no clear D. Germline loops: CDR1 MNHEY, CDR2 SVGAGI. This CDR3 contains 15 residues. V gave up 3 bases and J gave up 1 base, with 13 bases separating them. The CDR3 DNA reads TGTGCCAGCAGTTATCTTCCGGGCACATCCTACGAGCAGTACTTC. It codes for CASSYLPGTSYEQYF.

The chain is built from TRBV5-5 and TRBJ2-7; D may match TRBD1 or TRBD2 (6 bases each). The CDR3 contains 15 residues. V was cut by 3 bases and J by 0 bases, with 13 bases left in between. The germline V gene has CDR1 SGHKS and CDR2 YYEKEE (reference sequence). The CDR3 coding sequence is TGTGCCAGCAGCTCCCTAGGGGGGAGCTCCTACGAGCAGTACTTC. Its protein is CASSSLGGSSYEQYF.

CDR3 sequence: CASSLLAGSGDTQYF. The CDR3 nucleotides read TGTGCCAGCAGCTTACTAGCGGGATCGGGGGATACGCAGTATTTT. The chain recombines TRBV11-2 with TRBJ2-3; 9 bases fit TRBD2. This CDR3 is 15 amino acids long. Trimming at V came to 2 bases and at J to 6 bases, leaving 6 bases not matched to a gene. The germline V gene has CDR1 SGHAT and CDR2 FQNNGV.

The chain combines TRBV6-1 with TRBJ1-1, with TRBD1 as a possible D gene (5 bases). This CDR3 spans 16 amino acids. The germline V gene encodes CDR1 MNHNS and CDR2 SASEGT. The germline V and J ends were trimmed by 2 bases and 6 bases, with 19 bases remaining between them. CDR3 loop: CASSESPGRLGSEAFF. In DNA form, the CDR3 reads TGTGCCAGCAGTGAATCGCCGGGGCGCCTGGGATCTGAAGCTTTCTTT.

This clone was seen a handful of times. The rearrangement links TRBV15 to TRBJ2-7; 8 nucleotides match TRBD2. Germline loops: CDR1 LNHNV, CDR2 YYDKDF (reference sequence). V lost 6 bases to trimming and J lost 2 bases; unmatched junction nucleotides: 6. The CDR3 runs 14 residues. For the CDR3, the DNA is TGTGCCACCAGTCCGAGCGGGAGACCCTACGAGCAGTACTTC. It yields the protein CATSPSGRPYEQYF.